The 21 T cell receptor beta chains listed next were all sequenced from one sample in a study of shared clonotypes between healthy human individuals. Repertoires were generated with immunoSEQ multiplex PCR, while TCRdb's copy carries only in-frame clones and drops some. The sample consists of around 2.5 million clones, over 85% of them appearing once. The sequencing input was naive CD4+ T cells from PBMCs. The subset was: CD45RA+ positively selected. The receptors derive from a man in his late teens or twenties in good health. Some clones in this sample may be carry-over from other donors' samples.

The V call is TRBV28, the J call TRBJ1-1, with a possible D match to TRBD1 (5 bases). The V gene's germline CDR1 is MDHEN and CDR2 SYDVKM. V lost 3 bases and J lost 5, with 16 bases in between. There are 15 residues in the CDR3. The CDR3 loop reads CASSLRDPGRTEAFF. CDR3 sequence (DNA): TGTGCCAGCAGTTTGAGGGACCCAGGGCGGACTGAAGCTTTCTTT.

The chain is built from TRBV4-2 and TRBJ2-5, with D possibly being TRBD2 (6 bases). Germline V gene data show CDR1 as LGHNA and CDR2 as YNFKEQ. Trimming pared 1 base from V and 5 bases from J, leaving 11 bases between. The CDR3 loop spans 14 amino acids. The CDR3 DNA sequence: TGTGCCAGCAGCCAAGCGACCCGGGGGGAGACCCAGTACTTC. Translation gives CASSQATRGETQYF.

This chain joins TRBV10-3 and TRBJ2-3; the D is unclear. Trimming pared 5 bases from V and 4 bases from J, leaving 7 bases between. The CDR3 consists of 12 residues. The germline V gene encodes CDR1 ENHRY and CDR2 SYGVKD. This CDR3 reads CAISPPADTQYF. DNA of the CDR3: TGTGCCATCAGTCCCCCCGCAGATACGCAGTATTTT.

This chain connects TRBV9 to TRBJ2-7; maybe TRBD2 (5 bases). CDR3 length: 14 amino acids. Germline assignment: CDR1 SGDLS and CDR2 YYNGEE. V dropped 3 bases and J dropped 0 bases, with 10 bases sitting between them. CDR3 region: CASSATRGSYEQYF. CDR3 DNA: TGTGCCAGCAGCGCCACTAGAGGCTCCTACGAGCAGTACTTC.

The chain couples TRBV30 to TRBJ1-1; D remains ambiguous. V was shortened by 7 bases and J by 4 bases, with 16 bases between the two germline ends. Looked up from germline, CDR1 is GTSNPN and CDR2 is SVGIG (reference sequence). CDR3 length: 13 amino acids. CDR3 sequence (DNA): TGTGCCTTGGATGACGGTTTTGGCACTGAAGCTTTCTTT. Its protein is CALDDGFGTEAFF.

The chain recombines TRBV7-3 with TRBJ2-3; 13 nucleotides agree with TRBD2. The CDR3 runs 16 residues. Trimming removed 5 bases from V and 4 bases from J; junction bases left unmatched: 6. Germline V lookup: CDR1 SGHTA, CDR2 FQGTGA. The CDR3 DNA follows: TGTGCCAGCAGCCCGAAGGGACTAGCGGGACCAGATACGCAGTATTTT. Translated, it gives CASSPKGLAGPDTQYF.

This chain uses TRBV5-5 with TRBJ2-7; no clear D gene. Germline V gene lookup returns CDR1 SGHKS and CDR2 YYEKEE (reference sequence). CDR3 size: 16 residues. With 0 bases removed from V and 7 bases from J, the gap between germline ends came to 20 bases. CDR3: CASSLEMTGRLGEQYF. DNA for the CDR3: TGTGCCAGCAGCTTGGAGATGACGGGCAGACTCGGGGAGCAGTACTTC.

V usage is TRBV10-3 and J usage is TRBJ2-2; D is unresolved. V dropped 0 bases and J dropped 11 bases, with 13 bases sitting between them. This CDR3 region has 14 residues. Germline V lookup: CDR1 ENHRY, CDR2 SYGVKD. CDR3 sequence (DNA): TGTGCCATCAGTGAGTCTCAGACCAGGTTTGAGCTGTTTTTT. Translation gives CAISESQTRFELFF.

About this clone: This same CDR3 is encoded by further DNA sequences in the sample. The chain is built from TRBV5-1 and TRBJ2-7, with D tentatively TRBD1 (5 bases). This CDR3 has 15 residues. Germline loops: CDR1 SGHRS, CDR2 YFSETQ. V was shortened by 3 bases and J by 5 bases, with 18 bases between the two germline ends. This CDR3 is CASSSGQGRSDEQYF. CDR3 nucleotide sequence: TGCGCCAGCAGCTCAGGGCAGGGAAGGTCCGACGAGCAGTACTTC.

This clone was seen only once. J is TRBJ2-6 and V is TRBV7-2, with D perhaps assigned TRBD1 or TRBD2 (5 bases each). The V and J ends lost 5 bases and 0 bases respectively, with 11 bases between them. Looked up from germline, CDR1 is SGHTA and CDR2 is FQGNSA. This CDR3 comprises 16 residues. The CDR3 coding sequence is TGTGCCAGCAGCCCCTGGGGGAACTCTGGGGCCAACGTCCTGACTTTC. This sequence encodes CASSPWGNSGANVLTF.

The J gene is TRBJ2-3, the V gene TRBV6-6; D ambiguous. Trimming shortened V by 6 bases and J by 0 bases, and 10 bases separated the two germline ends. CDR1 and CDR2 (germline): MNHNY, SVGAGI (reference sequence). The CDR3 is 14 residues long. The CDR3 loop is CASRLGGSTDTQYF. Here the CDR3 DNA reads TGTGCCAGCAGATTGGGCGGTAGCACAGATACGCAGTATTTT.

The chain couples TRBV10-2 to TRBJ2-7, with a weak D call TRBD1 (5 bases). Trimming took 8 bases from V and 1 from J, leaving 15 bases between them. The CDR3 contains 14 residues. CDR1 WSHSY and CDR2 SAAADI come from the germline V gene. CDR3 DNA: TGCGCCAGCGGAAGGGCAGCAGGGTCCTACGAGCAGTACTTC. It is translated as CASGRAAGSYEQYF.

This chain uses TRBV5-1 with TRBJ2-2; 8 positions agree with TRBD1. The CDR3 has 15 residues. The V gene's germline CDR1 is SGHRS and CDR2 YFSETQ. The V and J ends lost 7 bases and 10 bases, in that order; junction bases with no gene match: 15. The CDR3 loop reads CASGSGQGNVAELFF. The CDR3 DNA sequence: TGCGCCAGCGGGTCCGGACAGGGAAACGTTGCGGAGCTGTTTTTT.

V and J are TRBV11-2 and TRBJ1-1; no definite D call. Trimming removed 3 bases at V and 3 bases at J, with 11 bases between. Germline loops: CDR1 SGHAT, CDR2 FQNNGV. The CDR3 is made up of 14 amino acids. CDR3: CASSFDRDDTEAFF. DNA of the CDR3: TGTGCCAGCAGCTTTGATAGGGATGACACTGAAGCTTTCTTT.

The chain employs TRBV28 and TRBJ1-5; a weak D match, TRBD1 (6 bases). V dropped 3 bases and J dropped 6 bases, with 15 bases sitting between them. The germline CDR1 and CDR2 sequences are MDHEN and SYDVKM. This CDR3 is 15 amino acids long. CDR3 amino acids: CASSFPRGVGQPQHF. The CDR3 DNA is TGTGCCAGCAGTTTCCCCAGGGGAGTTGGTCAGCCCCAGCATTTT.

For the CDR3, the DNA is TGTGCCAGCAGTGAAGCGACAGGACTAGCGGGAGAGACCCAGTACTTC. This gives the protein CASSEATGLAGETQYF. The chain combines TRBV2 with TRBJ2-5, with 11 bases matching TRBD2. V shed 0 bases and J 4 bases; nucleotides not matched to a gene: 4. The CDR3 extends over 16 amino acids. Germline CDR1 is SNHLY and CDR2 is FYNNEI.

This chain joins TRBV5-5 and TRBJ2-6, with no clear D. Germline V gene lookup returns CDR1 SGHKS and CDR2 YYEKEE (reference sequence). There are 16 residues in the CDR3. V shed 0 bases and J shed 0 bases, with 7 bases lying between them. CDR3 sequence (DNA): TGTGCCAGCAGCTTGGCTCGGTTCTCTGGGGCCAACGTCCTGACTTTC. The encoded protein is CASSLARFSGANVLTF. Full variable domain (remainder filled in from reference TRBV5-5 and TRBJ2-6): DAGVTQSPTHLIKTRGQQVTLRCSPISGHKSVSWYQQVLGQGPQFIFQYYEKEERGRGNFPDRFSARQFPNYSSELNVNALLLGDSALYLCASSLARFSGANVLTFGAGSRLTVL.

This clone appeared once. The rearrangement links TRBV6-6 to TRBJ1-2; a weak D match, TRBD1 (6 bases). This CDR3 is 14 amino acids long. Germline V CDR1 and CDR2: MNHNY, SVGAGI (reference sequence). V lost 6 bases and J lost 6, with 17 bases in between. CDR3 DNA sequence: TGTGCCAGCAGCGATAGAACAGGGAAAAATGGCTACACCTTC. Its translation is CASSDRTGKNGYTF.

The chain combines TRBV2 with TRBJ2-5, with 9 bases identical to TRBD2. The CDR3 runs to 16 residues. Germline trimming cut 3 bases from V and 5 bases from J; bases unmatched to any gene: 10. Germline CDR1 SNHLY, CDR2 FYNNEI. The CDR3 is CASSDYAGGPWETQYF. CDR3 coding DNA: TGTGCCAGCAGTGATTATGCGGGAGGGCCTTGGGAGACCCAGTACTTC.

The chain combines TRBV30 with TRBJ2-1; TRBD2 is a possible D gene (8 bases). This CDR3 is 18 amino acids long. Trimming removed 3 bases from V and 6 bases from J, with 27 bases in between. CDR1 is GTSNPN, CDR2 SVGIG, per germline (reference sequence). CDR3 nucleotides: TGTGCCTGGAGGAGGAGTCGGAGACTAGCGAAGGGGGCCAATGAGCAGTTCTTC. This gives the protein CAWRRSRRLAKGANEQFF.

This chain links TRBV5-1 with TRBJ2-7, with D perhaps matching TRBD2 (6 bases). V shed 5 bases and J shed 4 bases, with 22 bases lying between them. Germline CDR1 is SGHRS and CDR2 is YFSETQ. This CDR3 comprises 16 residues. In nucleotides, the CDR3 is TGCGCCAGCAGTAGGAAAGGGGAGGCACTTGGGTACGAGCAGTACTTC. Encoded protein: CASSRKGEALGYEQYF.